This T cell receptor (beta chain) was sequenced during a study of shared clonotypes between healthy human individuals. This CDR3 region has 20 residues. Germline CDR1 reads LNHDA; CDR2 reads SQIVND (reference sequence). The V segment lost 3 bases and the J segment 0 bases; nucleotides outside the gene matches: 8. Sequencing used immunoSEQ multiplex PCR; TCRdb keeps in-frame clones, though not all of them. The sample shows about a million clones, approximately 80% of them seen only once. Subsets obtained from CD4+ cells comprised CD45RA+ naive and CD45RA-negative memory cells. Sequenced: memory CD4+ T cells from PBMCs. Subset here: CD45RA-negative fraction. The chain joins TRBV19 to TRBJ2-1; TRBD2 matches at 16 bases. This TCR came from a man between 18 and 35 years old in good health. Some clones in this sample may be carry-over from other donors' samples. CDR3 region: CASSMPGLAGGPHSYNEQFF. The CDR3 nucleotides read TGTGCCAGTAGTATGCCGGGACTAGCGGGAGGGCCCCACTCCTACAATGAGCAGTTCTTC.